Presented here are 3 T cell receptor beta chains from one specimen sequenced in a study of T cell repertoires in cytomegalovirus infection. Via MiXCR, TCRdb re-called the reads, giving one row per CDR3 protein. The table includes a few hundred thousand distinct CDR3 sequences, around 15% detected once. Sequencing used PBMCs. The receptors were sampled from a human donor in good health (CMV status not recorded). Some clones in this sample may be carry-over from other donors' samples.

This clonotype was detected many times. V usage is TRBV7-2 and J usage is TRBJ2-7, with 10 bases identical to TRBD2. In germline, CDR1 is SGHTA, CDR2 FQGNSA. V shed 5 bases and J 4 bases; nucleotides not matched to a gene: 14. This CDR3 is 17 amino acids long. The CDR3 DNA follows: TGTGCCAGCAGCGAAGACCTTGGGACTAGCGCGTTGTACGAGCAGTACGTC. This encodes CASSEDLGTSALYEQYV.

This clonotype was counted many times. Written as DNA, the CDR3 is TGCAGTGCTAGATGGCGGTCCTCCTACGAGCAGTACTTC. Its translation: CSARWRSSYEQYF. The chain has TRBV20-1 and TRBJ2-7, with no clear D. Germline-derived CDR1 and CDR2 are DFQATT and SNEGSKA (reference sequence). The CDR3 spans 13 residues. V was pared by 2 bases and J by 0 bases, with 8 bases between.

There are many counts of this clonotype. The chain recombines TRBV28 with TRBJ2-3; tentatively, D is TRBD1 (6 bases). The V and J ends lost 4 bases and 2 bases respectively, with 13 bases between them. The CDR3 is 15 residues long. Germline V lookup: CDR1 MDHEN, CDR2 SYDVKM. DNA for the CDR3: TGTGCCAGCAGTTCATCCGGGACACTCACAGATACGCAGTATTTT. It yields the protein CASSSSGTLTDTQYF.